This is a list of T cell receptor beta chains from one sample in a study of blood T cells in healthy people across ages. A single record per CDR3 protein comes from TCRdb applying MiXCR to the 5' RACE reads. The sample has 450,000 to 700,000 distinct CDR3 sequences; roughly 29% are singletons. The sample was blood. The receptors derive from a woman in her 70s in good health. The CDR3 runs from the conserved cysteine through the conserved F or W. A D gene is named only where the DNA matches it firmly. For some rows the clone size is stated as once, few or many, or as a class when expanded; others skip it.

TGTGCCACCAGCAGAGAAGGCGTGTGGACTAACTATGGCTACACCTTC CATSREGVWTNYGYTF TRBV15 - - TRBJ1-2
TGTGCCAGCAGCCAAGATAGGCAGCCTTACTATGGCTACACCTTC CASSQDRQPYYGYTF TRBV3-1 few - TRBJ1-2
TGCGCCAGCAGCAGGGACATCAATAGCAATCAGCTCCAGCATTTT CASSRDINSNQLQHF TRBV5-1 - - TRBJ1-5
TGTGCCAGCAGCAGTAGCGCGGGGTACGAGCAGTACTTC CASSSSAGYEQYF TRBV7-2 - - TRBJ2-7
TGTGCCAGCAGCGCCCACCGTAGGGATGAGGAAAAACTGTTTTTT CASSAHRRDEEKLFF TRBV7-9 few - TRBJ1-4
TGCGCCAGCAGCCTGGGACCGGGACACAACACTGAAGCTTTCTTT CASSLGPGHNTEAFF TRBV5-1 - - TRBJ1-1
TGTGCCAGCACCTACGGGACAGTACACTACGAGCAGTACTTC CASTYGTVHYEQYF TRBV7-2 - TRBD1 TRBJ2-7
TGTGCCAGCAGCCAAGGAAGCCGGAGCCAGGGGGGCTACACCTTC CASSQGSRSQGGYTF TRBV4-2 - - TRBJ1-2
TGTGCCAGCAGCTTATTTGTGGGAGGCCCCCAAGAGACCCAGTACTTC CASSLFVGGPQETQYF TRBV7-2 - - TRBJ2-5
TGCGCCAGCAGCTTGAGGGGGGGTCTGAACACCGGGGAGCTGTTTTTT CASSLRGGLNTGELFF TRBV5-1 - - TRBJ2-2
TGTGCCAGCAGTGCCCGGGACAGGATTCAAGAGACCCAGTACTTC CASSARDRIQETQYF TRBV2 - TRBD1 TRBJ2-5
TGTGCCAGCAGCTTGGAGGGAGGACGAAGGACCCAGTACTTC CASSLEGGRRTQYF TRBV5-5 - - TRBJ2-5
TGCAGCGTTGAGTCCTACGCTAGCGGGGAAGAGACCCAGTACTTC CSVESYASGEETQYF TRBV29-1 few TRBD2 TRBJ2-5
TGTGCCAGCAGTTTCCGGGGAGGGGGCACAGATGCGCAGTATTTT CASSFRGGGTDAQYF TRBV12-3/TRBV12-4 - - TRBJ2-3
TGTGCCACCAGCGCGCGATCAGGGGTGATCCGGGACGAGCAGTACTTC CATSARSGVIRDEQYF TRBV15 - - TRBJ2-7
TGTGCCAGCAGCTCCCCAACAGGGAATTCACCCCTCCACTTT CASSSPTGNSPLHF TRBV11-2 - - TRBJ1-6
TGTGCCAGCAGCTTCTCGGGGGGCACGGAGACCCAGTACTTC CASSFSGGTETQYF TRBV7-2 - - TRBJ2-5
TGTGCCAGCAGCCAAGAAGACAGTGGCGGATACGAGCAGTACTTC CASSQEDSGGYEQYF TRBV3-1 - - TRBJ2-7
TGCGCCAGCAGCCAAAACAGCGGGGGGGCCGCCGGGGAGCTGTTTTTT CASSQNSGGAAGELFF TRBV4-1 - TRBD2 TRBJ2-2
TGTGCCAGCAGCGCCCGGACTAGCGGGGGGTCGGGCAATGAGCAGTTCTTC CASSARTSGGSGNEQFF TRBV7-2 few TRBD2 TRBJ2-1
TGTGCCATCAGTGAGTCGATCTCCCGTAGTTATGGCTACACCTTC CAISESISRSYGYTF TRBV10-3 few - TRBJ1-2
TGCAGTGCTACGCCACAAGGCTACGAGCAGTACTTC CSATPQGYEQYF TRBV20-1 few - TRBJ2-7
TGCAGTGCTACACGGGGAGGAGTAGGAGCAGATACGCAGTATTTT CSATRGGVGADTQYF TRBV20-1 - - TRBJ2-3
TGCGCCAGCAGCTTGGTCGGGGTGTCGGGCCAAGAAACCCAGTACTTC CASSLVGVSGQETQYF TRBV5-1 - - TRBJ2-5
TGCGCCAGCAGCTTGGAGCTACAAGAATATTACGAGCAGTACTTC CASSLELQEYYEQYF TRBV5-1 few - TRBJ2-7
TGTGCCAGCAGTGAATCGGCAGCCTCCTACGAGCAGTACTTC CASSESAASYEQYF TRBV25-1 - - TRBJ2-7
TGCAGTGCTAGTAGGGGGGAGATGTTGGAGACCCAGTACTTC CSASRGEMLETQYF TRBV20-1 - - TRBJ2-5
TGCGCCAGCAGCCAAGATGGATGGGGGGGCTCCTACAATGAGCAGTTCTTC CASSQDGWGGSYNEQFF TRBV4-1 few TRBD2 TRBJ2-1
TGCAGCGTTGAATACAACAGGAGAGATACGCAGTATTTT CSVEYNRRDTQYF TRBV29-1 - - TRBJ2-3
TGTGCCAGCAGCCCGACAGGAATGTTAAATTCACCCCTCCACTTT CASSPTGMLNSPLHF TRBV14 few - TRBJ1-6
TGTGCCAGCAGCGTAGGTCAGGCTAGCGCCTGGGAGACCCAGTACTTC CASSVGQASAWETQYF TRBV9 - - TRBJ2-5
TGTGCCAGCAGCACTTCAAAGGGGGGAGGCCTAGCCAAAAACATTCAGTACTTC CASSTSKGGGLAKNIQYF TRBV21-1 few - TRBJ2-4
TGCAGTTTCGCCCTTGCCTACAATGAGCAGTTCTTC CSFALAYNEQFF TRBV20-1 - - TRBJ2-1
TGTGCCAGCAGCTTCGGTAGGGGGGCAAATTCACCCCTCCACTTT CASSFGRGANSPLHF TRBV13 - - TRBJ1-6
TGTGCCAGCAGCTCGCGGACGGCCAGCTCCTACGAGCAGTACTTC CASSSRTASSYEQYF TRBV5-6 few - TRBJ2-7
TGTGCCAGCAGCTTGGAGGGAGATAATTCACCCCTCCACTTT CASSLEGDNSPLHF TRBV5-5 few - TRBJ1-6
TGCAGTGCCAACTTGGGGGGGACCTACTACAATGAGCAGTTCTTC CSANLGGTYYNEQFF TRBV20-1 - TRBD2 TRBJ2-1
TGTGCCAGCAAAAAAGGGGGAAACACCATATATTTT CASKKGGNTIYF TRBV12-3/TRBV12-4 - - TRBJ1-3
TGTGCCAGCAGCAGGGGTACCGTTGAAGCTAACTATGGCTACACCTTC CASSRGTVEANYGYTF TRBV9 - - TRBJ1-2
TGTGCCAGCAGCTTAGCGTGGGGGGGGTACAATGAGCAGTTCTTC CASSLAWGGYNEQFF TRBV7-2 - TRBD2 TRBJ2-1
TGCAGTGCTAGAGACCCGACAGGGTCTGGCTACACCTTC CSARDPTGSGYTF TRBV20-1 few TRBD1 TRBJ1-2
TGCAGCGTTGAAGGCAGACTTGAGCACCGTGGCTACACCTTC CSVEGRLEHRGYTF TRBV29-1 few - TRBJ1-2
TGTGCCAGCAGCCAAATTCTCCTGAGTTCGCGGCAGTACTTC CASSQILLSSRQYF TRBV3-1 many - TRBJ2-7
TGCAGTGCTAGGGAGGGACAGACATCCTACGAGCAGTACTTC CSAREGQTSYEQYF TRBV20-1 - - TRBJ2-7
TGTGCCAGCAGTTCTCCCTGGCAGCCCCAGCATTTT CASSSPWQPQHF TRBV6-9 - - TRBJ1-5
TGTGCCAGCAGCTTAGTAATGGGTGCAGTATCGAGTGGCTACACCTTC CASSLVMGAVSSGYTF TRBV7-2 - - TRBJ1-2
TGTGCCAGCACCTCCATCGACGAGGTCTCCAATGAAAAACTGTTTTTT CASTSIDEVSNEKLFF TRBV6-2/TRBV6-3 few - TRBJ1-4
TGCGCCAGCAGCCAAAAGACATTATCCGGGGAGCTGTTTTTT CASSQKTLSGELFF TRBV4-3 - - TRBJ2-2
TGTGCCAGCAGTTACAGGGAAGTCTCCTACGAGCAGTACTTC CASSYREVSYEQYF TRBV12-3/TRBV12-4 few - TRBJ2-7
TGTGCCAGCAGTTTTAATCGAGGGGAGGCAGATATGCAGTATTTT CASSFNRGEADMQYF TRBV12-3/TRBV12-4 - - TRBJ2-3
TGTGCCATAGGACAGGGGAGCGCAGGGCCCCAGCATTTT CAIGQGSAGPQHF TRBV10-3 - TRBD1 TRBJ1-5
TGTGCCAGCAGTCCCTCGGGGGGGCATAGTGGCTACACCTTC CASSPSGGHSGYTF TRBV12-3/TRBV12-4 - - TRBJ1-2
TGCGCCAGCAGCTTCGGGACAGGGGGCGCGTCAAACATTCAGTACTTC CASSFGTGGASNIQYF TRBV5-1 - TRBD1 TRBJ2-4